A selection of T cell receptor beta chains follows, all from one sample in a study of identical twins. TCRdb processed the 5' RACE reads anew with MiXCR; each CDR3 protein has one entry. Counted here are approximately 1.8 million distinct CDR3 sequences, around 29% occurring once; the ten biggest clones make up under 0.35%. The sequenced material came from cord blood. These receptor sequences come from a newborn girl in good health. The CDR3 runs from the conserved cysteine through the conserved F or W. D genes are given only for firm matches. Only some rows state a clone size, as once, few, many or a class for expanded clones.

V,size,D,J,CDR3,DNA
TRBV28,-,-,TRBJ1-4,CASQPPIIPTNEKLFF,TGTGCCAGCCAACCACCCATTATTCCAACTAATGAAAAACTGTTTTTT
TRBV5-1,-,-,TRBJ2-5,CASSLVQPQETQYF,TGCGCCAGCAGCTTGGTCCAGCCGCAAGAGACCCAGTACTTC
TRBV12-3/TRBV12-4,-,TRBD2,TRBJ2-1,CASSSLTSFHNEQFF,TGTGCCAGCAGTTCCTTGACTAGCTTTCACAATGAGCAGTTCTTC
TRBV6-4,-,-,TRBJ1-1,CASSDTKQGKNTEAFF,TGTGCCAGCAGTGACACCAAACAGGGAAAGAACACTGAAGCTTTCTTT
TRBV5-1,few,-,TRBJ1-6,CASSLEEYNSPLHF,TGCGCCAGCAGCTTGGAAGAATATAATTCACCCCTCCACTTT
TRBV25-1,-,TRBD1,TRBJ2-7,CASSGTLGQDYEQYF,TGTGCCAGCAGTGGAACTTTGGGACAGGACTACGAGCAGTACTTC
TRBV7-6,-,-,TRBJ1-6,CASSSYDRWGNSPLHF,TGTGCCAGCAGCTCCTATGACAGGTGGGGTAATTCACCCCTCCACTTT
TRBV2,many,-,TRBJ2-3,CASIRALNTDTQYF,TGTGCCAGCATCCGGGCTTTAAACACAGATACGCAGTATTTT
TRBV7-6,-,-,TRBJ2-3,CASCLVQVDTQYF,TGTGCCAGCTGCTTGGTTCAGGTGGATACGCAGTATTTT
TRBV10-3,-,-,TRBJ2-2,CAISELGLGELFF,TGTGCCATCAGTGAGCTCGGTCTCGGGGAGCTGTTTTTT
TRBV2,-,-,TRBJ1-2,CASSDLMTGVYGYTF,TGTGCCAGCAGTGACCTGATGACAGGCGTCTATGGCTACACCTTC
TRBV29-1,few,-,TRBJ1-2,CSVETSRGSGYTF,TGCAGCGTTGAAACGAGCAGGGGATCAGGCTACACCTTC
TRBV10-3,-,-,TRBJ1-5,CAISENLGGASNQPQHF,TGTGCCATCAGTGAGAACCTTGGAGGGGCTAGCAATCAGCCCCAGCATTTT
TRBV21-1,-,-,TRBJ2-1,CASRSLSRDHLSEQFF,TGTGCCAGCAGGTCCCTTTCGCGGGACCATCTCAGTGAGCAGTTCTTC
TRBV2,few,TRBD1,TRBJ1-2,CASSELGRGQGYTF,TGTGCCAGCAGTGAACTGGGCAGGGGGCAAGGCTACACCTTC
TRBV7-9,-,-,TRBJ1-2,CASSGSQSYGYTF,TGTGCCAGCAGCGGGTCACAGTCCTATGGCTACACCTTC
TRBV24-1,few,TRBD1,TRBJ1-2,CATSPPGTGKGYTF,TGTGCCACCAGTCCACCCGGGACAGGGAAAGGCTACACCTTC
TRBV27,many,-,TRBJ2-3,CASSRRDSDTQYF,TGTGCCAGCAGTCGCCGGGACTCAGATACGCAGTATTTT
TRBV6-6,-,TRBD1,TRBJ1-6,CASSYAPGTAGNPPLHF,TGTGCCAGCAGTTATGCCCCGGGGACAGCCGGTAATCCACCCCTCCACTTT